The TCR beta chain described here comes from a study of blood T cell repertoires in COVID-19. On the study more broadly: Collection of acute and convalescent COVID-19 samples took place in the United States, Italy and Spain. Sample material is recorded as cDNA or gDNA derived from T cells, B-cell-depleted T cells, or PBMCs.

Repertoires were generated with immunoSEQ multiplex PCR, while TCRdb's copy carries only in-frame clones and drops some. Of under 350,000 clones listed, around 89% are singletons. The germline CDR1 and CDR2 sequences are DFQATT and SNEGSKA (reference sequence). Trimming shortened V by 3 bases and J by 5 bases, and 10 bases separated the two germline ends. This CDR3 comprises 12 residues. The sequenced sample consisted of peripheral blood. The sequence was collected from a man aged 40-55 years with acute or convalescent COVID-19. This chain joins TRBV20-1 and TRBJ1-1; D is possibly TRBD1 (6 bases). In nucleotides, the CDR3 is TGCAGTGCTAGTGGTCAGGGGACTGAAGCTTTCTTT. Its protein product is CSASGQGTEAFF.